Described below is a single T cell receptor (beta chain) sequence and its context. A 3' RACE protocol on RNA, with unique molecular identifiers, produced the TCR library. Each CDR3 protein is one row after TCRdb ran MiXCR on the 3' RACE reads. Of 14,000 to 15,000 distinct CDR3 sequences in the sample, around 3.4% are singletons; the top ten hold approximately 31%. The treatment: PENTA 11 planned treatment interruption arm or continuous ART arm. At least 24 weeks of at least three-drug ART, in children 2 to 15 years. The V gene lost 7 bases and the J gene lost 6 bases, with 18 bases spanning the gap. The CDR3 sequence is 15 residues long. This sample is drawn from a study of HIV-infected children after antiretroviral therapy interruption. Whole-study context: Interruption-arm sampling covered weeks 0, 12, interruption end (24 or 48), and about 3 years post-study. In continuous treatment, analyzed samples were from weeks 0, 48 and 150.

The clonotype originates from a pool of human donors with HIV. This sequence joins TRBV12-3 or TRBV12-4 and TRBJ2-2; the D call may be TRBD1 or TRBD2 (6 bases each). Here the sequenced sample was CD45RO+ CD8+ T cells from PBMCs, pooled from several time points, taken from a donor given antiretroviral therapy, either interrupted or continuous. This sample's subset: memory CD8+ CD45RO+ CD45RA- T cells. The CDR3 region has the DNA TGTGCCAGCATCCCCCGGGGGCGGTTGGCCGGGGAGCTGTTTTTT. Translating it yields CASIPRGRLAGELFF.